These 31 T cell receptor beta chains were all obtained from the same sample, sequenced in a study of neoadjuvant anti-PD-1 for oral cavity cancer. Time point here: after neoadjuvant nivolumab, at surgical resection. The protocol was immunoSEQ multiplex PCR, while the TCRdb copy is restricted to in-frame clones and leaves out a portion. The table has just over 9,000 clones, around 60% seen once. The sequenced sample was PBMCs, obtained after nivolumab (anti-PD-1) treatment. The receptors here all came from a person aged 35 to 85 with oral cavity squamous cell carcinoma.

This chain uses TRBV5-1 with TRBJ1-1; D is unresolved. Germline V CDR1 and CDR2: SGHRS, YFSETQ. Trimming took 0 bases from V and 7 from J, leaving 16 bases between them. The CDR3 contains 15 residues. The CDR3 sequence: CASSLAEGKWIEAFF. The CDR3 DNA reads TGCGCCAGCAGCTTGGCGGAGGGAAAGTGGATTGAAGCTTTCTTT.

This sequence joins TRBV5-1 and TRBJ1-3, with D maybe TRBD1 (6 bases). The CDR3 consists of 15 residues. V lost 3 bases to trimming and J lost 2 bases, with 12 bases between them. Per germline, CDR1 SGHRS and CDR2 YFSETQ. CDR3 coding DNA: TGCGCCAGCAGCTCGACCGACAGGCCTGGAAACACCATATATTTT. Protein sequence: CASSSTDRPGNTIYF.

The rearrangement uses TRBV12-5 and TRBJ2-7; D is possibly TRBD2 (5 bases). The CDR3 is 12 amino acids. V lost 3 bases, J lost 7 bases, and 10 bases lay in between. CDR1 is LGHNT, CDR2 FRNRAP, per germline. DNA of the CDR3: TGTGCTAGTGGTTTAGGCCCGGGGGAGCAGTACTTC. It is translated as CASGLGPGEQYF.

The chain links TRBV4-2 to TRBJ2-1; D possibly corresponds to TRBD2 (5 bases). This CDR3 region has 15 residues. V gave up 3 bases and J gave up 10 bases, with 19 bases separating them. Germline V gives CDR1 LGHNA, CDR2 YNFKEQ. This CDR3 is CASSHGLAGSREQFF. CDR3 sequence (DNA): TGTGCCAGCAGCCATGGCCTAGCTGGCTCCAGGGAGCAGTTCTTC.

This clone came up a few times. The chain combines TRBV4-2 with TRBJ1-1; maybe TRBD1 (6 bases). This CDR3 region has 17 residues. The V gene lost 0 bases and the J gene lost 7 bases, with 21 bases spanning the gap. Looked up from germline, CDR1 is LGHNA and CDR2 is YNFKEQ. The CDR3 region is CASSQDRGASRRGEAFF. The CDR3 DNA reads TGTGCCAGCAGCCAAGATAGGGGGGCCAGCCGAAGGGGTGAAGCTTTCTTT.

This clone turned up a few times. The J gene is TRBJ1-1, the V gene TRBV29-1, with 10 bases identical to TRBD1. Per germline, CDR1 SQVTM and CDR2 ANQGSEA. Trimming at V came to 6 bases and at J to 3 bases, leaving 7 bases not matched to a gene. The CDR3 runs to 14 residues. This chain's CDR3 is CSVLRTGGYTEAFF. CDR3 nucleotides: TGCAGCGTACTACGGACAGGGGGGTACACTGAAGCTTTCTTT.

This clone turned up a few times. This chain joins TRBV15 and TRBJ2-7; D call uncertain. The ends were cut back, 1 base at V and 4 bases at J, with 8 bases in the middle. This CDR3 contains 13 residues. CDR1 LNHNV and CDR2 YYDKDF come from the germline V gene (reference sequence). The CDR3 sequence is CATSRGTSYEQYF. The CDR3, as DNA: TGTGCCACCAGCAGAGGAACCTCGTACGAGCAGTACTTC.

The gene calls are TRBV30 and TRBJ2-3; the D gene is possibly TRBD1 (6 bases). Trimming cost V 8 bases and J 3 bases, with 15 bases left between them. The CDR3 spans 13 residues. CDR1 is GTSNPN, CDR2 SVGIG, per germline (reference sequence). CDR3 residues: CARTGWETDTQYF. In DNA form, the CDR3 reads TGTGCCCGAACAGGGTGGGAGACAGATACGCAGTATTTT.

The chain employs TRBV6-5 and TRBJ2-1, with a weak D call TRBD1 (6 bases). The CDR3 has 15 amino acids. Between the trimmed V and J ends, which lost 5 bases and 2 bases, there was a span of 13 bases. Germline V gives CDR1 MNHEY, CDR2 SVGAGI. In DNA form, the CDR3 reads TGTGCCAGCAGTAAATGGGACAAACCCTACAATGAGCAGTTCTTC. Encoded protein: CASSKWDKPYNEQFF.

This chain links TRBV2 with TRBJ1-4, with 7 bases identical to TRBD1. Germline lookup yields CDR1 SNHLY and CDR2 FYNNEI. Losses at the gene ends were 6 bases for V and 5 bases for J; bases not matched to a gene: 6. The CDR3 is 14 amino acids. DNA of the CDR3: TGTGCCAGCAGAACAGGACAGGACAATGAAAAACTGTTTTTT. It encodes CASRTGQDNEKLFF.

This clone has more than one count but fewer than ten. The chain joins TRBV10-3 to TRBJ1-5; D remains ambiguous. V was cut by 8 bases and J by 3 bases, with 17 bases left in between. Germline V CDR1 and CDR2: ENHRY, SYGVKD. The CDR3 length is 15 residues. The CDR3 here is CAIDDGGVDNQPQHF. The CDR3 DNA reads TGTGCCATCGATGACGGAGGTGTGGACAATCAGCCCCAGCATTTT.

In this sample, this clone turned up a few times. J is TRBJ1-6 and V is TRBV5-1; 10 positions agree with TRBD1. Germline CDR1 is SGHRS and CDR2 is YFSETQ. J lost 13 bases, V lost 0 bases, and 4 bases had no gene match. The CDR3 consists of 14 residues. The CDR3 DNA follows: TGCGCCAGCAGCTTGGGACAGGGGGCCCCCCCCCTCCACTTT. It yields the protein CASSLGQGAPPLHF.

The genes are TRBV7-9 and TRBJ2-2; D is undetermined. In germline, CDR1 is SEHNR, CDR2 FQNEAQ (reference sequence). Trimming cost V 5 bases and J 5 bases, with 9 bases left between them. CDR3 length: 13 residues. The CDR3 sequence: CASSPPGTGELFF. CDR3 DNA: TGTGCCAGCAGCCCGCCGGGTACCGGGGAGCTGTTTTTT. Supplemented by reference TRBV7-9 and TRBJ2-2, the full variable domain reads DTGVSQNPRHKITKRGQNVTFRCDPISEHNRLYWYRQTLGQGPEFLTYFQNEAQLEKSRLLSDRFSAERPKGSFSTLEIQRTEQGDSAMYLCASSPPGTGELFFGEGSRLTVL.

The chain links TRBV7-9 to TRBJ1-6; no firm D call. This CDR3 spans 16 amino acids. V lost 0 bases, J lost 5 bases, and 11 bases lay in between. The germline gives CDR1 SEHNR, CDR2 FQNEAQ (reference sequence). The CDR3 loop is CASSLARIWDNSPLHF. The CDR3 nucleotides are TGTGCCAGCAGCTTAGCGCGGATTTGGGATAATTCACCCCTCCACTTT.

V usage is TRBV28 and J usage is TRBJ2-3; D is uncertain. Trimming took 3 bases from V and 1 from J, leaving 8 bases between them. Germline loops: CDR1 MDHEN, CDR2 SYDVKM. The CDR3 extends over 14 amino acids. The CDR3 coding sequence is TGTGCCAGCAGTTTGACGGTCCGCACAGATACGCAGTATTTT. Its translation: CASSLTVRTDTQYF.

The V and J genes are TRBV30 and TRBJ1-6; the match to TRBD1 covers 9 bases. CDR1 GTSNPN and CDR2 SVGIG come from the germline V gene (reference sequence). The CDR3 is made up of 13 amino acids. Trimming at V came to 4 bases and at J to 7 bases, leaving 2 bases not matched to a gene. Written as DNA, the CDR3 is TGTGCCTGGATGGGACAGGGCAATTCACCCCTCCACTTT. Its translation is CAWMGQGNSPLHF. Full variable domain (outside the CDR3, taken from reference TRBV30 and TRBJ1-6): SQTIHQWPATLVQPVGSPLSLECTVEGTSNPNLYWYRQAAGRGLQLLFYSVGIGQISSEVPQNLSASRPQDRQFILSSKKLLLSDSGFYLCAWMGQGNSPLHFGNGTRLTVT.

The CDR3 sequence: CATSRRWTGRGTEAFF. The DNA for the CDR3 is TGTGCCACCAGCAGGCGGTGGACAGGGAGGGGTACTGAAGCTTTCTTT. The chain carries TRBV15 and TRBJ1-1, with TRBD1 matching 8 bases. With 3 bases clipped from V and 5 bases from J, the junction kept 11 bases outside the gene matches. Germline-derived CDR1 and CDR2 are LNHNV and YYDKDF (reference sequence). The CDR3 length is 16 residues.

The J gene is TRBJ1-1, the V gene TRBV7-6, with TRBD1 as a possible D gene (5 bases). V was trimmed by 5 bases and J by 2 bases, leaving 24 bases between them. Looked up from germline, CDR1 is SGHVS and CDR2 is FNYEAQ. The CDR3 is 18 residues long. The CDR3 loop reads CASSPEGRARRLNTEAFF. The CDR3 DNA sequence: TGTGCCAGCAGCCCCGAAGGCAGGGCCCGACGACTTAACACTGAAGCTTTCTTT.

This chain connects TRBV5-1 to TRBJ2-3, with 11 nucleotides matching TRBD2. Germline V CDR1 and CDR2: SGHRS, YFSETQ. The CDR3 loop spans 16 amino acids. V gave up 2 bases and J gave up 3 bases; unmatched junction bases: 5. CDR3 bases: TGCGCCAGCAGCTTATTGGGACTAGCGGTGACAGATACGCAGTATTTT. Protein: CASSLLGLAVTDTQYF.

The chain carries TRBV9 and TRBJ2-2; D is unresolved. CDR3 length: 14 amino acids. V was shortened by 3 bases and J by 7 bases, with 13 bases between the two germline ends. Germline CDR1 and CDR2: SGDLS and YYNGEE. In nucleotides, the CDR3 is TGTGCCAGCAGCGCACTTACAGCCGACGGGGAGCTGTTTTTT. It translates to CASSALTADGELFF.

This rearrangement joins TRBV5-1 to TRBJ1-1, with D maybe TRBD1 (5 bases). The germline gives CDR1 SGHRS, CDR2 YFSETQ. The CDR3 is made up of 17 amino acids. V was trimmed by 0 bases and J by 4 bases, leaving 19 bases between them. DNA for the CDR3: TGCGCCAGCAGCTTGGAGAGGGAGGGACGGGTGCGCACTGAAGCTTTCTTT. Translated, it gives CASSLEREGRVRTEAFF.

The chain combines TRBV11-2 with TRBJ2-7; 9 bases fit TRBD1. Germline CDR1 reads SGHAT; CDR2 reads FQNNGV. This CDR3 is 15 amino acids long. Trimming at V came to 3 bases and at J to 6 bases, leaving 9 bases not matched to a gene. The CDR3 is CASSLGGTGQSEQYF. The CDR3, as DNA: TGTGCCAGCAGCTTGGGCGGGACAGGGCAATCCGAGCAGTACTTC.

The table lists this clone with a few counts. The chain carries TRBV5-1 and TRBJ1-2; 7 nucleotides align to TRBD1. This CDR3 has 15 amino acids. V trimming: 5 bases; J trimming: 6 bases; junction bases outside the gene matches: 13. Germline loops: CDR1 SGHRS, CDR2 YFSETQ. The CDR3: CASSSIEGAFDGYTF. The CDR3 DNA is TGCGCCAGCAGTAGTATTGAGGGGGCTTTCGATGGCTACACCTTC. Variable domain in full (rest from reference TRBV5-1 and TRBJ1-2): KAGVTQTPRYLIKTRGQQVTLSCSPISGHRSVSWYQQTPGQGLQFLFEYFSETQRNKGNFPGRFSGRQFSNSRSEMNVSTLELGDSALYLCASSSIEGAFDGYTFGSGTRLTVV.

This clone was detected only a few times. J is TRBJ1-2 and V is TRBV10-1; D gene unclear. With 0 bases removed from V and 5 bases from J, the gap between germline ends came to 7 bases. The CDR3 totals 13 residues. Germline CDR1 WNHNN, CDR2 SYGVQD (reference sequence). The CDR3 loop is CASSESPRYGYTF. In DNA, the CDR3 is TGCGCCAGCAGTGAGTCTCCGAGGTATGGCTACACCTTC.

The chain recombines TRBV11-2 with TRBJ1-2, with D tentatively TRBD1 (5 bases). Per germline, CDR1 SGHAT and CDR2 FQNNGV. V dropped 3 bases and J dropped 4 bases, with 12 bases sitting between them. The CDR3 is 14 amino acids. The CDR3: CASSLGRVFYGYTF. The CDR3 coding sequence is TGTGCCAGCAGCTTGGGACGGGTGTTCTATGGCTACACCTTC.

V is TRBV15 and J is TRBJ2-2, with no clear D. With 1 base removed from V and 6 bases from J, the gap between germline ends came to 6 bases. Germline V CDR1 and CDR2: LNHNV, YYDKDF (reference sequence). The CDR3 spans 13 residues. CDR3 DNA: TGTGCCACCAGCAGAGTCCCGTCCGGGGAGCTGTTTTTT. Its protein product is CATSRVPSGELFF.

The chain combines TRBV14 with TRBJ1-5; 10 bases are shared with TRBD1. This CDR3 has 15 amino acids. Germline CDR1 is SGHDN and CDR2 is FVKESK. The V gene end was trimmed by 4 bases and the J gene end by 3 bases; junction bases not matched to a gene: 3. The CDR3 loop is CASSPGTGVNQPQHF. DNA for the CDR3: TGTGCCAGCAGCCCCGGGACAGGGGTCAATCAGCCCCAGCATTTT.

This chain's CDR3 is CASSYRWDRGDEQYF. The CDR3 bases are TGTGCCAGCAGTTACCGCTGGGACCGGGGTGACGAGCAGTACTTC. The gene calls are TRBV6-5 and TRBJ2-7; D is tentatively TRBD1 or TRBD2 (5 bases each). Trimming pared 2 bases from V and 5 bases from J, leaving 16 bases between. The length of the CDR3 is 15 residues. Germline CDR1 is MNHEY and CDR2 is SVGAGI.

V is TRBV9 and J is TRBJ1-4; D not resolved. Per the germline V gene, CDR1 is SGDLS and CDR2 is YYNGEE. V dropped 0 bases and J dropped 5 bases, with 5 bases sitting between them. This CDR3 contains 13 residues. The CDR3 DNA reads as TGTGCCAGCAGCGTAGCTGGAAATGAAAAACTGTTTTTT. It specifies CASSVAGNEKLFF.

V is TRBV30 and J is TRBJ1-1; D may be TRBD1 (6 bases). V was cut by 8 bases and J by 1 base, with 11 bases left in between. The CDR3 length is 12 residues. CDR1 is GTSNPN, CDR2 SVGIG, per germline (reference sequence). CDR3 loop: CARGQQNTEAFF. Written as DNA, the CDR3 is TGTGCCCGGGGACAACAGAACACTGAAGCTTTCTTT.

Details on this clone: The sample carries other DNA sequences with the same CDR3. The genes are TRBV6-5 and TRBJ1-1, with D perhaps TRBD1 (5 bases). Germline V gene sequence: CDR1 MNHEY, CDR2 SVGAGI. The CDR3 contains 13 residues. The V end lost 2 bases, the J end lost 5 bases, and 9 bases lay between the germline ends. CDR3 DNA sequence: TGTGCCAGCAGTTACGCGGGGCGGACTGAAGCTTTCTTT. Amino acid sequence: CASSYAGRTEAFF.